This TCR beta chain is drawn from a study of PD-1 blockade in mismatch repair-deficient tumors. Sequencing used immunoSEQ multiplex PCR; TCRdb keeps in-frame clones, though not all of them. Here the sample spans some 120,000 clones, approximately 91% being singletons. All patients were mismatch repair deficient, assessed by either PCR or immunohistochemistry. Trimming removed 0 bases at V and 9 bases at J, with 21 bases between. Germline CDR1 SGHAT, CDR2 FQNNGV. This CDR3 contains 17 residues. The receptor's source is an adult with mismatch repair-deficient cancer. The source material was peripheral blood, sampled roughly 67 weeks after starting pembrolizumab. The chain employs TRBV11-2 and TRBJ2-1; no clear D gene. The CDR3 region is CASSLDRTRRPVGEQFF. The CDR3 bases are TGTGCCAGCAGCTTAGATCGGACCCGACGACCAGTCGGTGAGCAGTTCTTC.